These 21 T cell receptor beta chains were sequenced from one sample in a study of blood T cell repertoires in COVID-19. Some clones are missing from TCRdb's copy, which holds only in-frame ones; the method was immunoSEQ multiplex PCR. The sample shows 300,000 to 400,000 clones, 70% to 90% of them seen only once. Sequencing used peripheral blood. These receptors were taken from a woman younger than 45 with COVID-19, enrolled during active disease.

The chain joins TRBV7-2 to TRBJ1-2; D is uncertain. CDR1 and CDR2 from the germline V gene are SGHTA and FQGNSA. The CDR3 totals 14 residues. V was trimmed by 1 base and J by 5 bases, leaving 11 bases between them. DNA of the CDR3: TGTGCCAGCAGCTTAGAGCCAGGAAGTTATGGCTACACCTTC. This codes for CASSLEPGSYGYTF.

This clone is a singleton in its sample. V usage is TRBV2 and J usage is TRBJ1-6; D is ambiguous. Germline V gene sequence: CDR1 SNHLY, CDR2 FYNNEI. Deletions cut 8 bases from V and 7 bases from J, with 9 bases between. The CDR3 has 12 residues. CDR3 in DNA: TGTGCCAGCGGTCGGGGAAATTCACCCCTCCACTTT. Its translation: CASGRGNSPLHF.

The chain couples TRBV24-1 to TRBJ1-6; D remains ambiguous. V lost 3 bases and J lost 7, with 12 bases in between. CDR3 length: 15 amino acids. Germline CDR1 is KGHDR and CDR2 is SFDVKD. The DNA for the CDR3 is TGTGCCACCAGTGATCGCTCGCGGTGGAATTCACCCCTCCACTTT. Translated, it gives CATSDRSRWNSPLHF.

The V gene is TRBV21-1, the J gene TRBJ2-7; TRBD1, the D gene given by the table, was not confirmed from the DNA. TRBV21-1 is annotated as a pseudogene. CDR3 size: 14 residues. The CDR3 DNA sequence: TGTGCCAGCAGCACCCCGTTGGCAGGGGGGGAGCAGTACTTC. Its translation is CASSTPLAGGEQYF.

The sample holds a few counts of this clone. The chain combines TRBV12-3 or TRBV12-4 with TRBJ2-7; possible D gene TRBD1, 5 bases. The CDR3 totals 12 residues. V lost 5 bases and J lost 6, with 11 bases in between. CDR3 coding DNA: TGTGCCAGCAGTCCGCAGGGTAGCGAGCAGTACTTC. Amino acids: CASSPQGSEQYF.

The CDR3 DNA reads TGTGCCAGCAGCAAAGTAAGGGGATGCGGCAGTGGGAACTATGGCTACACCTTC. It encodes CASSKVRGCGSGNYGYTF. The chain joins TRBV21-1 to TRBJ1-2; TRBD1, the D gene given by the table, was not confirmed from the DNA. TRBV21-1 is a pseudogene. This CDR3 spans 18 amino acids.

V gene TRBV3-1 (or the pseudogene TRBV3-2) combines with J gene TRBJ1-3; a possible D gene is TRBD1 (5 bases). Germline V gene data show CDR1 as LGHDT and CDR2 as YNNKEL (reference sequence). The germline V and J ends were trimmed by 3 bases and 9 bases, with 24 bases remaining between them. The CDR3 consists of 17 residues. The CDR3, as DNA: TGTGCCAGCAGCCACCGCCTCACGGGGGATTACTACGGCACCATATATTTT. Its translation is CASSHRLTGDYYGTIYF.

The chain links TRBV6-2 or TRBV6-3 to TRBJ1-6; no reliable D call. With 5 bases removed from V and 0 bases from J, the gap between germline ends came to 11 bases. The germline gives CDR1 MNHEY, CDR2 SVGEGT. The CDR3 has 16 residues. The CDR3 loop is CASSPSRSSYNSPLHF. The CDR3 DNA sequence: TGTGCCAGCAGTCCCTCCCGGAGCTCCTATAATTCACCCCTCCACTTT.

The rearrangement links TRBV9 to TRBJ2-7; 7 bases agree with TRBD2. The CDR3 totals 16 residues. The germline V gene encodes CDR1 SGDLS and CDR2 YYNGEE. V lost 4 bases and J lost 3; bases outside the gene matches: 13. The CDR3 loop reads CASSNQTSPEYYEQYV. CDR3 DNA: TGTGCCAGCAGCAACCAGACTAGCCCGGAGTACTACGAGCAGTACGTC.

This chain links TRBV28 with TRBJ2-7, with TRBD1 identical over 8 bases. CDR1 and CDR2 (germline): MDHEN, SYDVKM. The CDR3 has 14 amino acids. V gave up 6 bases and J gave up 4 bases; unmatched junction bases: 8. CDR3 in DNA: TGTGCCAGCAGGGGGGCAGGGGGCGAGTACGAGCAGTACTTC. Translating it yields CASRGAGGEYEQYF.

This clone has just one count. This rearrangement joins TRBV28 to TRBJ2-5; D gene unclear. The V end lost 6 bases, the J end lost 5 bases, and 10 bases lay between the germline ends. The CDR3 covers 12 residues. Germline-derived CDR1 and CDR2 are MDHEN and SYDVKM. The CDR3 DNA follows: TGTGCCAGCAGAATGTCAGGCGAGACCCAGTACTTC. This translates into CASRMSGETQYF.

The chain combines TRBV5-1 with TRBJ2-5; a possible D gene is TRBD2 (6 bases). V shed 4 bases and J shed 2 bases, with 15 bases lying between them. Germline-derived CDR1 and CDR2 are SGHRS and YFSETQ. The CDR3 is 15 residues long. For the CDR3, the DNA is TGCGCCAGCAGCCCGGAGGGGACCCATCAAGAGACCCAGTACTTC. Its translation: CASSPEGTHQETQYF.

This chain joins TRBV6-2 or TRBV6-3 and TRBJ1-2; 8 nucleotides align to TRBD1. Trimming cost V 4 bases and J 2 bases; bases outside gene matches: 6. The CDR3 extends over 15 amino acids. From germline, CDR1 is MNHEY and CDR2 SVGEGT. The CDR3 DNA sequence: TGTGCCAGCAGTTCTTCAGGGGGCGTCAACTATGGCTACACCTTC. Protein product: CASSSSGGVNYGYTF.

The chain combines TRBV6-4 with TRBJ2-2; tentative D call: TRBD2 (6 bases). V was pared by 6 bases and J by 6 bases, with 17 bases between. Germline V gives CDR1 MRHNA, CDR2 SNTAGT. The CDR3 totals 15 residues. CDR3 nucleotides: TGTGCCAGCAGCCTCATGGGGGGATACGCCGGGGAGCTGTTTTTT. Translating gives CASSLMGGYAGELFF.

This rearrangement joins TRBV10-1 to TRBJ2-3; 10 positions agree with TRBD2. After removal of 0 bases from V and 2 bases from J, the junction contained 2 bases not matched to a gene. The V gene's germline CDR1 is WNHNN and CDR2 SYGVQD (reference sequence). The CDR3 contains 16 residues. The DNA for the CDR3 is TGCGCCAGCAGTGAGTCCGGACTAGCGGACACAGATACGCAGTATTTT. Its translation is CASSESGLADTDTQYF.

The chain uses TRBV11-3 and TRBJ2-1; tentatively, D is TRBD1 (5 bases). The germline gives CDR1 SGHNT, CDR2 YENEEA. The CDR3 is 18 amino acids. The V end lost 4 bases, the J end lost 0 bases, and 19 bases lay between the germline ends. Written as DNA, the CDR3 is TGTGCCAGCAGCTCAAAATTAGACAGCGCGAGCTCCTACAATGAGCAGTTCTTC. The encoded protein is CASSSKLDSASSYNEQFF.

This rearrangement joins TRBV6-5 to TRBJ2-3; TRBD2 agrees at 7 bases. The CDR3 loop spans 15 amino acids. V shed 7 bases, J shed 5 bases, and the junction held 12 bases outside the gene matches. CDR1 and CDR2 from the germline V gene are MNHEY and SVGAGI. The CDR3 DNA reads TGTGCCAGCAACTCGGGGGGACCGGCAGAAGATACGCAGTATTTT. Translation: CASNSGGPAEDTQYF.

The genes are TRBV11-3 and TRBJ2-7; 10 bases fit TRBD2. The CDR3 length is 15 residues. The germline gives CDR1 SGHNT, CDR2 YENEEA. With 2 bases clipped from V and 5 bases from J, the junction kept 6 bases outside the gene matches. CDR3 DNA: TGTGCCAGCAGCTTAAGGCTAGCGGGAGCTGACGAGCAGTACGTC. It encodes CASSLRLAGADEQYV.

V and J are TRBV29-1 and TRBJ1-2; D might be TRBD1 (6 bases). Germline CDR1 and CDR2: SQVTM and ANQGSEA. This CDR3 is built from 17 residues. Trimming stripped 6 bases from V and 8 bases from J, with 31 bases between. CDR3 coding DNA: TGCAGCGTCTCCCGACAGGTTATGCTTGCCCATGAGTTAGGCTACACCTTC. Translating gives CSVSRQVMLAHELGYTF.

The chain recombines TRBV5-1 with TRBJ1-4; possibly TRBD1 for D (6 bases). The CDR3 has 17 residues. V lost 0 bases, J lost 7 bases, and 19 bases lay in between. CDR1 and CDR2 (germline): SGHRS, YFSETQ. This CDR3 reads CASSLGYYRPGVEKLFF. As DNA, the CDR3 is TGCGCCAGCAGCTTGGGATATTACAGGCCAGGGGTTGAAAAACTGTTTTTT.

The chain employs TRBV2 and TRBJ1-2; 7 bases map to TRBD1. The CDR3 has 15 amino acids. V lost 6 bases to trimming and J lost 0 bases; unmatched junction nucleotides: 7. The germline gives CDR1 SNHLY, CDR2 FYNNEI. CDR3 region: CASSGQGGANYGYTF. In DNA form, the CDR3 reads TGTGCCAGCAGCGGCCAGGGGGGAGCTAACTATGGCTACACCTTC.